These T cell receptor beta chains were read from a single sample in a study of blood T cells in healthy people across ages. From the 5' RACE reads, TCRdb called clonotypes with MiXCR, one entry per CDR3 protein. The sample holds roughly 800,000 distinct CDR3 sequences, 58% seen once. Sequenced material: blood. These receptors were collected from a man aged 25 to 45 in good health. Both conserved end residues are part of each CDR3. D genes are given only for firm matches. A row's size may be missing; if present it is once, few, many or a size class.

DNA,CDR3,size,J,D,V
TGTGCCAGCAGCACCCCGACAGGTCTACCGTACTTC,CASSTPTGLPYF,.,TRBJ2-4,.,TRBV28
TGCGCCAGCAGCACGACCGACAGGAACATGAACACTGAAGCTTTCTTT,CASSTTDRNMNTEAFF,.,TRBJ1-1,.,TRBV5-1
TGCAGTGCTAGGGTACTCAACTATGGCTACACCTTC,CSARVLNYGYTF,few,TRBJ1-2,.,TRBV20-1
TGCAGTGCTACCGACAGCAACTATGGCTACACCTTC,CSATDSNYGYTF,.,TRBJ1-2,.,TRBV20-1
TGCGCCAGCACCGGGGGGGCGATCAATGAGCAGTTCTTC,CASTGGAINEQFF,.,TRBJ2-1,TRBD2,TRBV13
TGTGCCAGCAGTGACCCTGCAGGGGAGGACTACGAGCAGTACTTC,CASSDPAGEDYEQYF,.,TRBJ2-7,.,TRBV25-1
TGTGCCAGCAGTTACGGAGCCAAAAACATTCAGTACTTC,CASSYGAKNIQYF,few,TRBJ2-4,.,TRBV6-6
TGTGCCAGCAGCAGTACAGGGGTGGATGAAAAACTGTTTTTT,CASSSTGVDEKLFF,.,TRBJ1-4,TRBD1,TRBV7-9
TGCAGTGCTAGGGGGGTGGACGGCGGTAACTATGGCTACACCTTC,CSARGVDGGNYGYTF,.,TRBJ1-2,.,TRBV20-1
TGTGCCAGTAGTACCAACAGGGGGCGGCAAGAGACCCAGTACTTC,CASSTNRGRQETQYF,.,TRBJ2-5,TRBD1,TRBV19
TGTGCCAGCCAGACGGCGTGGAATCAAGAGACCCAGTACTTC,CASQTAWNQETQYF,.,TRBJ2-5,.,TRBV6-5
TGTGCCACCAGCAGAGATCAGGGGGTAGGCGAAAAACTGTTTTTT,CATSRDQGVGEKLFF,.,TRBJ1-4,TRBD1,TRBV15
TGTGCCAGCAGCTCACGACTAGCTCTCCAAGAGACCCAGTACTTC,CASSSRLALQETQYF,few,TRBJ2-5,TRBD2,TRBV7-2
TGCGCCAGCAGCCAAGATTGGCCGTCACTAGCCAAAAACATTCAGTACTTC,CASSQDWPSLAKNIQYF,once,TRBJ2-4,.,TRBV4-3
TGTGCCAGCAGTGAAAGCGTGACCCAGTACTTC,CASSESVTQYF,.,TRBJ2-5,.,TRBV25-1
TGTGCCAGCACTGCTAGCGAACAAGAGACCCAGTACTTC,CASTASEQETQYF,few,TRBJ2-5,.,TRBV6-2/TRBV6-3
TGCAGTGCGGCGTTTGTTGGTGAGCAGTTCTTC,CSAAFVGEQFF,.,TRBJ2-1,.,TRBV20-1
TGTGCCAGCAGCTTAGTTCCGGGGGAAAATGAGCAGTTCTTC,CASSLVPGENEQFF,.,TRBJ2-1,.,TRBV11-2
TGTGCCAGCACCGGGATGGGGAATTCACCCCTCCACTTT,CASTGMGNSPLHF,.,TRBJ1-6,.,TRBV2
TGCAGTGCTAGAGCCCGGTTTAGTGCGGTGAACACTGAAGCTTTCTTT,CSARARFSAVNTEAFF,.,TRBJ1-1,.,TRBV20-1
TGTGCCAGCAGCTTCCGGACTAGCGGGCGCAATGAGCAGTTCTTC,CASSFRTSGRNEQFF,few,TRBJ2-1,TRBD2,TRBV9
TGTGCCAGCAGCTCGGGCAAGGGGTCCCACAATGAGCAGTTCTTC,CASSSGKGSHNEQFF,.,TRBJ2-1,.,TRBV3-1
TGTGCCAGCAGTTACTCGACCGGGACAGAAGATGGCTACACCTTC,CASSYSTGTEDGYTF,few,TRBJ1-2,TRBD1,TRBV6-5
TGTGCCAGCAGCCCTCTCACGGGTTCCTACAATGAGCAGTTCTTC,CASSPLTGSYNEQFF,.,TRBJ2-1,.,TRBV7-6
TGCAGCGTTGAAGGGACAGGGAATGGCTACACCTTC,CSVEGTGNGYTF,.,TRBJ1-2,TRBD1,TRBV29-1
TGTGCCAGCAGCTTAAGTCTTAGCGGGCCTTACGAGCAGTACTTC,CASSLSLSGPYEQYF,few,TRBJ2-7,TRBD2,TRBV7-2
TGTGCCAGCAGCCACGGACAGGGGGCGAAGACCCAGTACTTC,CASSHGQGAKTQYF,.,TRBJ2-5,TRBD1,TRBV7-2
TGTGCCATCAGTGAGCTAAATTCAGATACGCAGTATTTT,CAISELNSDTQYF,few,TRBJ2-3,.,TRBV10-3
TGCAGCGTTGTGGAGGGCCCTAACTATGGCTACACCTTC,CSVVEGPNYGYTF,.,TRBJ1-2,.,TRBV29-1
TGCAGTGCTGCGCTGCGACACTCCCCCCCCGATACGCAGTATTTT,CSAALRHSPPDTQYF,few,TRBJ2-3,.,TRBV20-1
TGTGCCAGCAGTTCCAGACCAGGGCCGGGTGAGACCCAGTACTTC,CASSSRPGPGETQYF,.,TRBJ2-5,.,TRBV12-3/TRBV12-4
TGCGCCAGCAGTGAATCGGCCCGGCTCTCGCAGTACTTC,CASSESARLSQYF,.,TRBJ2-7,.,TRBV10-2
TGTGCCAGCAGCAAACCTAAAAGGGGAATGGCTATGGGGGGGGGGCCCACAGATACGCAGTATTTT,CASSKPKRGMAMGGGPTDTQYF,once,TRBJ2-3,.,TRBV21-1
TGTGCCAGCAGTCTACAAGCGGGACAGACGAACACTGAAGCTTTCTTT,CASSLQAGQTNTEAFF,.,TRBJ1-1,TRBD1,TRBV6-5
TGCAGTGCTAGACGACGGGACACCGTCTACGAGCAGTACTTC,CSARRRDTVYEQYF,.,TRBJ2-7,.,TRBV20-1
TGTGCCAGCAGTGAAGTGAGGACAGGCTCAGAGACCCAGTACTTC,CASSEVRTGSETQYF,.,TRBJ2-5,TRBD1,TRBV2
TGTGCCAGCAGTTTAAAAGGCACTGAAGCTTTCTTT,CASSLKGTEAFF,.,TRBJ1-1,.,TRBV12-3/TRBV12-4
TGTGCCAGCAGCCCGAGGGCCGGGGAGCTGTTTTTT,CASSPRAGELFF,once,TRBJ2-2,.,TRBV7-2
TGTGCCAGCAGTTCCCGGGATGAGTCTTATGGCTACACCTTC,CASSSRDESYGYTF,.,TRBJ1-2,.,TRBV12-3/TRBV12-4
TGTGCCAGCAAGACCGACAGGGGGCAAAACTACGAGCAGTACTTC,CASKTDRGQNYEQYF,few,TRBJ2-7,TRBD1,TRBV2
TGTGCCAGCAGTTTATCGCTCAGGGGGGAGACCCAGTACTTC,CASSLSLRGETQYF,.,TRBJ2-5,TRBD1,TRBV27
TGCAGTGCTAGAGATTGGCTAGATAGCAATGAGCAGTTCTTC,CSARDWLDSNEQFF,.,TRBJ2-1,.,TRBV20-1